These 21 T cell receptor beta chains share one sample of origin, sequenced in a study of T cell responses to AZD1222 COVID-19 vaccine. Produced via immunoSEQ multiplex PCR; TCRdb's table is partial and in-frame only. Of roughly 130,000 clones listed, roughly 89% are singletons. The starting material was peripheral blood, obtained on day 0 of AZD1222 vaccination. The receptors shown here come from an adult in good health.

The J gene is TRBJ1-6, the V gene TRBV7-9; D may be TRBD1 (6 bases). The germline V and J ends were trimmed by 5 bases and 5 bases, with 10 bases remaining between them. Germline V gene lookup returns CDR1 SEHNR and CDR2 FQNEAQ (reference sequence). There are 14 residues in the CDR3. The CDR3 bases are TGTGCCAGCAGCCAAGGACAGAATAATTCACCCCTCCACTTT. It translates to CASSQGQNNSPLHF.

The CDR3 bases are TGTGCCAGCAGCTTAGGGAGAAGGGCTGAAGCTTTCTTT. Translation: CASSLGRRAEAFF. V usage is TRBV7-9 and J usage is TRBJ1-1, with D hard to call. Germline CDR1 and CDR2: SEHNR and FQNEAQ (reference sequence). CDR3 length: 13 residues. Deletions cut 1 base from V and 6 bases from J, with 9 bases between.

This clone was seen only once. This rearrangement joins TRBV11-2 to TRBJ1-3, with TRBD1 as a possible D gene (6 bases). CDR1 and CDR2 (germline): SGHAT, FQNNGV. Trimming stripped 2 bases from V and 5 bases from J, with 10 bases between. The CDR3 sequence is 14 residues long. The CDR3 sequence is CASSLQDSRNTIYF. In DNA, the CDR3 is TGTGCCAGCAGCTTACAGGACAGCCGAAACACCATATATTTT.

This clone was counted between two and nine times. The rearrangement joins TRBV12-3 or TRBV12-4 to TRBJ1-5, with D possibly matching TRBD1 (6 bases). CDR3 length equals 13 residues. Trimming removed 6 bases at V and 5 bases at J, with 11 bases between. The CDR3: CASRGTTDQPQHF. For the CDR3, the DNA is TGTGCCAGCAGAGGGACAACGGATCAGCCCCAGCATTTT.

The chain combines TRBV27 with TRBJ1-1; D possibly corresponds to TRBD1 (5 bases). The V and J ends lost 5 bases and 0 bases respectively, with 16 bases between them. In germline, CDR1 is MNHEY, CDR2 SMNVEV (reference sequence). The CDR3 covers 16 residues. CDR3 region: CASSLIPGTVNTEAFF. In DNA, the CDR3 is TGTGCCAGCAGTCTAATACCCGGGACGGTGAACACTGAAGCTTTCTTT.

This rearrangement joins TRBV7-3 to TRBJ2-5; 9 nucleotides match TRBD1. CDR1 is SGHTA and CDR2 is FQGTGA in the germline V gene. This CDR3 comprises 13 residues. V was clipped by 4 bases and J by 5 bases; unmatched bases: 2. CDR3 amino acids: CASSWTGEETQYF. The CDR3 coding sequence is TGTGCCAGCAGCTGGACAGGGGAGGAGACCCAGTACTTC.

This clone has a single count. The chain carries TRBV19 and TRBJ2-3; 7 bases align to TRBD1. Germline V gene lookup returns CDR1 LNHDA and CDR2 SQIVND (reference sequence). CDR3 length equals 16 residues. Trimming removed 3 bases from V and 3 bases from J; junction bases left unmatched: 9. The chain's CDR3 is CASSIHGRGLTDTQYF. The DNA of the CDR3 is TGTGCCAGTAGTATCCATGGCAGGGGGTTAACAGATACGCAGTATTTT.

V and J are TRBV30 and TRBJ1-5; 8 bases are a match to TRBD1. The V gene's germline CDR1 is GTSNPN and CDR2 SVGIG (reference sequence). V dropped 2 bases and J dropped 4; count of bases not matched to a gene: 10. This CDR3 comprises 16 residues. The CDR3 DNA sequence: TGTGCCTGGAGTCCCAGACAGGGGAGGTCGAATCAGCCCCAGCATTTT. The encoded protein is CAWSPRQGRSNQPQHF.

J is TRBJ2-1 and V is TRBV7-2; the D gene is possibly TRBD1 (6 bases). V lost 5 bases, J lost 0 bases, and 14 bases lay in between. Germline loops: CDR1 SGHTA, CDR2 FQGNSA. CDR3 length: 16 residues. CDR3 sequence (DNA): TGTGCCAGCAGCCACGGACAGACGATCTCCTACAATGAGCAGTTCTTC. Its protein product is CASSHGQTISYNEQFF.

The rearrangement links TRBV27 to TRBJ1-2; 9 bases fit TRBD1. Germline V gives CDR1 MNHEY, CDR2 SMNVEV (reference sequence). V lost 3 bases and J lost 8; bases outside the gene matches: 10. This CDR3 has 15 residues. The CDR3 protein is CASSFSGQGGEGYTF. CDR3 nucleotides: TGTGCCAGCAGTTTTTCGGGACAGGGAGGGGAAGGCTACACCTTC.

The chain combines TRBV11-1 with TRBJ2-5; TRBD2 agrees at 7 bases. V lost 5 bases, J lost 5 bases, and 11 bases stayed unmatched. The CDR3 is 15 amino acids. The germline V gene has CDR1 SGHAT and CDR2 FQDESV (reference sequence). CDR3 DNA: TGTGCCAGCAGCCCTCGACTCCTGGGGGGGGAGACCCAGTACTTC. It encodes CASSPRLLGGETQYF.

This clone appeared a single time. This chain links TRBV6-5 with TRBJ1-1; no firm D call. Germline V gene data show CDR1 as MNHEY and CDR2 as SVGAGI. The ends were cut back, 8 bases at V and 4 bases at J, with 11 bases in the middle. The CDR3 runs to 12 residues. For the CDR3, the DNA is TGTGCCAGCGGCCTCCGGGGCACTGAAGCTTTCTTT. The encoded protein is CASGLRGTEAFF.

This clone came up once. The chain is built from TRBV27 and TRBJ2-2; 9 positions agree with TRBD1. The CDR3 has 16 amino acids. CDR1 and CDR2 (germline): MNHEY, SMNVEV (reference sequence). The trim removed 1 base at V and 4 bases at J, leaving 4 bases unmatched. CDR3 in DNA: TGTGCCAGCAGTTTATGGTGGACAGGGGCCACCGGGGAGCTGTTTTTT. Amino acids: CASSLWWTGATGELFF.

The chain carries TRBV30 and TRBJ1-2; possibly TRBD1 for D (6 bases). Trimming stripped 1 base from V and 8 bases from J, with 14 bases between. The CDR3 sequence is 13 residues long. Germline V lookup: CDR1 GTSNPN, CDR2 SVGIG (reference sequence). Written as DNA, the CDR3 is TGTGCCTGGAGTGGCAGGGGAGAATTCGGCTACACCTTC. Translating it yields CAWSGRGEFGYTF.

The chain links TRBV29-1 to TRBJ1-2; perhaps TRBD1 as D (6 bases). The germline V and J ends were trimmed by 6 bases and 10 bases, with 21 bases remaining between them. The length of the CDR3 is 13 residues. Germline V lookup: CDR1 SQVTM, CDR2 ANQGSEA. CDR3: CSVSAGTIAIYTF. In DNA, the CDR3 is TGCAGCGTAAGCGCCGGGACAATCGCGATCTACACCTTC.

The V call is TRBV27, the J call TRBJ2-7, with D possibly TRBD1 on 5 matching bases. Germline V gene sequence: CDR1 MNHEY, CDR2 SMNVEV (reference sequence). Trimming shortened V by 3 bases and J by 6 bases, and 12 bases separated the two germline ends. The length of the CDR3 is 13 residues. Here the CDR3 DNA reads TGTGCCAGCAGTTTGCAGGGTGTTGGCGAGCAGTACTTC. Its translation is CASSLQGVGEQYF.

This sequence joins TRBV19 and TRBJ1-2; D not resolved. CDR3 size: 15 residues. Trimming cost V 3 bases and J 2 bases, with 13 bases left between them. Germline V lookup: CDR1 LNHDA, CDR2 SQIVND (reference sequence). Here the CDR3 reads CASSIAGVMNYGYTF. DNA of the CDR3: TGTGCCAGTAGTATTGCGGGAGTCATGAACTATGGCTACACCTTC.

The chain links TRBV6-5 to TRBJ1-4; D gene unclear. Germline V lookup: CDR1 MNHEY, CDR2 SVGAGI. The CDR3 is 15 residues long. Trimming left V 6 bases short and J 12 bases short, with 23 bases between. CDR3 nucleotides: TGTGCCAGCAGCCCACGCCGAGGCCCCCGGAGTGAACTGTTTTTT. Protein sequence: CASSPRRGPRSELFF.

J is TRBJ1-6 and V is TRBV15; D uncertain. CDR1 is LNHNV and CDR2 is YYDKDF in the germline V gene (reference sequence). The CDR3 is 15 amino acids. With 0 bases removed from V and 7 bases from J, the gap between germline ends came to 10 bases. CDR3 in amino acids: CATSRDRSHNSPLHF. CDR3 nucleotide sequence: TGTGCCACCAGCAGAGATAGATCCCACAATTCACCCCTCCACTTT.

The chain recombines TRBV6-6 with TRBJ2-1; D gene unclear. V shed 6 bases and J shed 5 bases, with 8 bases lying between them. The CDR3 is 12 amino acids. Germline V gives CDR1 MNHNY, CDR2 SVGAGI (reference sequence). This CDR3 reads CASRSPHNEQFF. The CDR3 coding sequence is TGTGCCAGCAGGAGCCCTCACAATGAGCAGTTCTTC.

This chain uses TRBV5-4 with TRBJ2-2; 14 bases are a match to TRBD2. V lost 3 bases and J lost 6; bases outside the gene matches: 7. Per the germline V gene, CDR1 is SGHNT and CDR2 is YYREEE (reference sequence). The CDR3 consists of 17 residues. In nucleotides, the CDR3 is TGTGCCAGCAGCTCGGGACTAGCGGGAGTCCGGGCCGGGGAGCTGTTTTTT. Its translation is CASSSGLAGVRAGELFF.